Below are 10 T cell receptor beta chains sequenced from a single sample in a study of human versus mouse CDR3 diversity and MHC coevolution (dated by TCRdb to the late 2010s). The receptor library was made with the immunoSEQ multiplex PCR assay. As stored in TCRdb, this immuneACCESS dataset retains in-frame rearrangements with V and J assigned. A fraction of the clones does not appear; measured against another copy, unresolved V genes explain less than half of the discrepancy, and the remainder lacks a known reason. The sample table shows some 80,000 clones, and less than 95% are seen once. The top ten constitute approximately 0.15% of the sample. Input material: naive CD4+ T cells from blood. This specimen's cell subset or site label, per the study, means: CD45RO-negative CD62L-positive naive CD4 T cells. These receptors were taken from a person aged 25 to 75 in good health.

V gene TRBV27 combines with J gene TRBJ2-1; TRBD2 agrees at 14 bases. The CDR3 runs to 16 residues. J gave up 6 bases and V 4 bases, and 5 bases lay outside the gene matches. Germline-derived CDR1 and CDR2 are MNHEY and SMNVEV (reference sequence). The DNA for the CDR3 is TGTGCCAGCAGTTCGGGACTAGCGGGAGTCAGCAATGAGCAGTTCTTC. This translates into CASSSGLAGVSNEQFF.

This clone came up once. The chain carries TRBV15 and TRBJ2-5, with D perhaps TRBD1 (6 bases). Germline CDR1 reads LNHNV; CDR2 reads YYDKDF (reference sequence). The CDR3 consists of 14 residues. V gave up 5 bases and J gave up 3 bases, with 13 bases separating them. CDR3 nucleotides: TGTGCCACCAGCTCACGGACAGCTAAAGAGACCCAGTACTTC. Its protein product is CATSSRTAKETQYF. The variable domain in full, with the rest retrieved from reference TRBV15 and TRBJ2-5, is DAMVIQNPRYQVTQFGKPVTLSCSQTLNHNVMYWYQQKSSQAPKLLFHYYDKDFNNEADTPDNFQSRRPNTSFCFLDIRSPGLGDTAMYLCATSSRTAKETQYFGPGTRLLVL.

This chain links TRBV18 with TRBJ2-5, with TRBD1 as a possible D gene (5 bases). Germline V gene sequence: CDR1 KGHSH, CDR2 LQKENI. Trimming cost V 6 bases and J 2 bases, with 16 bases left between them. There are 15 residues in the CDR3. In nucleotides, the CDR3 is TGTGCCAGCTCCCCGAGCCAGGGATGGCAAGAGACCCAGTACTTC. Amino acids: CASSPSQGWQETQYF.

This chain joins TRBV5-1 and TRBJ2-1; TRBD2 agrees at 10 bases. The junction had 11 bases not matched to a gene; V was cut back by 6 bases and J by 5 bases. The CDR3 is made up of 16 amino acids. CDR1 and CDR2 (germline): SGHRS, YFSETQ. The CDR3 sequence: CASKPLAGVVNNEQFF. The CDR3 DNA is TGCGCCAGCAAGCCCCTAGCGGGAGTTGTGAACAATGAGCAGTTCTTC.

The chain combines TRBV6-1 with TRBJ1-5; possibly TRBD1 for D (6 bases). CDR3 length: 14 amino acids. V lost 4 bases, J lost 9 bases, and 16 bases lay in between. Germline lookup yields CDR1 MNHNS and CDR2 SASEGT. DNA of the CDR3: TGTGCCAGCAGTGCACCACAGGGTCGAGCGCCCCAGCATTTT. Translated, it gives CASSAPQGRAPQHF.

This chain links TRBV2 with TRBJ1-3; 7 nucleotides line up with TRBD1. This CDR3 is 14 amino acids long. Trimming cost V 6 bases and J 2 bases; bases outside gene matches: 4. Looked up from germline, CDR1 is SNHLY and CDR2 is FYNNEI. The DNA of the CDR3 is TGTGCCAGCAGCCCTACAGGGGCTGGAAACACCATATATTTT. This gives the protein CASSPTGAGNTIYF. The variable domain in full, with the rest retrieved from reference TRBV2 and TRBJ1-3, is EPEVTQTPSHQVTQMGQEVILRCVPISNHLYFYWYRQILGQKVEFLVSFYNNEISEKSEIFDDQFSVERPDGSNFTLKIRSTKLEDSAMYFCASSPTGAGNTIYFGEGSWLTVV.

J is TRBJ2-5 and V is TRBV6-5; D uncertain. Trimming removed 6 bases from V and 4 bases from J, with 12 bases in between. In germline, CDR1 is MNHEY, CDR2 SVGAGI. This CDR3 is built from 13 residues. CDR3 nucleotides: TGTGCCAGCAGCCCGAGGATTGGAGAGACCCAGTACTTC. Translating gives CASSPRIGETQYF.

This chain joins TRBV19 and TRBJ1-3, with 8 positions matching TRBD1. Losses at the gene ends were 4 bases for V and 0 bases for J; bases not matched to a gene: 5. This CDR3 has 16 residues. CDR1 is LNHDA and CDR2 is SQIVND in the germline V gene (reference sequence). CDR3 amino acids: CASSTRTGSSGNTIYF. The CDR3 region has the DNA TGTGCCAGTAGTACCCGGACAGGGAGCTCTGGAAACACCATATATTTT. The full variable domain, its missing parts supplied by reference TRBV19 and TRBJ1-3, is DGGITQSPKYLFRKEGQNVTLSCEQNLNHDAMYWYRQDPGQGLRLIYYSQIVNDFQKGDIAEGYSVSREKKESFPLTVTSAQKNPTAFYLCASSTRTGSSGNTIYFGEGSWLTVV.

The genes are TRBV29-1 and TRBJ2-3, with D unresolved. The CDR3 consists of 11 residues. V was clipped by 6 bases and J by 0 bases, with 4 bases between them. CDR1 is SQVTM and CDR2 is ANQGSEA in the germline V gene. CDR3 sequence: CSVASTDTQYF. The CDR3 region has the DNA TGCAGCGTGGCTAGCACAGATACGCAGTATTTT.

The sample holds a few counts of this clone. This chain joins TRBV19 and TRBJ2-1; 7 bases align to TRBD2. Germline V gene lookup returns CDR1 LNHDA and CDR2 SQIVND (reference sequence). The CDR3 length is 16 residues. The trim removed 0 bases at V and 6 bases at J, leaving 8 bases unmatched. The DNA of the CDR3 is TGTGCCAGTAGTATAGATCTGCGGCGGGAGCGCAATGAGCAGTTCTTC. Protein product: CASSIDLRRERNEQFF.